This record concerns one T cell receptor (beta chain) sequence. Its antigen is currently not known. Base qualities are not at hand, and no much larger clone is one base apart. The sample comes from a study of Graves' ophthalmopathy and Graves' hyperthyroidism (dated by TCRdb to the late 2010s). With regard to the full study: Peripheral blood was collected before any treatment was given, at the time of initial diagnosis. TCR beta repertoire signatures were used to distinguish Graves' ophthalmopathy from Graves' hyperthyroidism and to predict progression to ophthalmopathy. In total, under 150 blood samples were TCR-sequenced: 40 to 45 ophthalmopathy, about 75 hyperthyroidism and roughly 17 hyperthyroidism-to-ophthalmopathy patients. To explore V-J signatures that distinguish ophthalmopathy from hyperthyroidism, a discovery set of around 100 patients was enrolled, made up of 40 to 45 with ophthalmopathy and fewer than 60 with stable hyperthyroidism. An independent validation cohort was composed of 18 to 20 hyperthyroidism patients and over 15 patients who later progressed from hyperthyroidism to ophthalmopathy. In more than 5 hyperthyroidism patients, the T-cell repertoire of thyroid tissue was compared with the T-cell repertoire of blood. Following sample collection, hyperthyroidism patients were given methimazole at a starting dose of 30 mg daily, and ophthalmopathy patients were given high-dose intravenous methylprednisolone. The investigation overall reported the following: In validation, the model predicted ophthalmopathy progression with 70.59% sensitivity and about 73% specificity; some 13 predicted patients were CT-confirmed with GO in a median of 6.5 months. Most expanded thyroid clonotypes with a frequency above 0.001 also appeared in blood, which suggests that blood repertoires may reflect the immune response in the thyroid. The 13-signature model separated ophthalmopathy from stable hyperthyroidism with over 85% sensitivity and approximately 81% specificity in cross-validation, and 80%/75% in the test set. No statistical method was used to set the sample size in advance, and the investigators knew which group each participant was assigned to.

Ophthalmopathy patients had moderately to severely active disease, Clinical Activity Score of at least 3, NOSPECS grade of at least 4, and disease duration under 3 months. Patients with other autoimmune diseases, uncontrolled infections, pregnancy or lactation were excluded from the study. Diagnosis relied on clinical symptoms, serum thyroxine, TRAb, thyroid ultrasound and orbital computed tomography. PBMCs were isolated from about 9.2 ml of fresh peripheral blood by Ficoll-Paque density gradient centrifugation. Trizol reagent was used to extract the total RNA, and its quality was then checked on an Agilent 2100 Bioanalyzer. For repertoire sequencing, the TCR beta CDR3 regions were amplified from RNA transcripts. HTBI primers and the Qiagen OneStep RT-PCR kit were used in a first-round RT-PCR, which was followed by a second-round multiplex PCR, size selection and purification. The libraries underwent paired-end sequencing with 100 bp reads on an Illumina HiSeq2000. For the original study's pipeline: Reads were processed with SOAPnuke, discarding reads with adapters, uncalled bases, mean Phred below 15, or no exact constant-primer or identifier match. COPE v1.2.5 was used to merge the high-quality paired reads. Each unique nucleotide sequence was treated as a clonotype, and MiTCR v1.1 was used to align the clonotypes to the IMGT TRB V, D and J references. The analysis was limited to V-J combinations with a frequency above 0.0001, which together covered roughly 99% of the repertoires. For each V-J combination, a TCR clonal expansion and chaos score was defined as the ratio of F50 clonal expansion to chaos observed in the TCRdist matrix. Welch's t-statistics and random forest were used to reduce the features to 10 to 15 V-J combinations, which were then used as input to a naive Bayes classifier. The similarity between thyroid and blood repertoires was quantified using the Morisita-Horn index. The raw public reads went through TCRdb reprocessing: fastp at Q25, MiXCR clone calling, in-frame beta chains kept. Records with the same CDR3 protein are collapsed into one entry carrying the most frequent genes and DNA. What appears here as the V and J calls and clone size reflects TCRdb's work, not the paper's. The sample includes some 250,000 distinct CDR3 sequences, with around 42% observed a single time. The top ten clones comprise about half of the sample.

Sequencing was performed on peripheral blood. This receptor was taken from an adult man with Graves' ophthalmopathy.

The nucleotide sequence reads as follows: TGTGCCAGCAGTTCTCCCGGGGCCAACGTCCTGACTTTC. This is translated as CASSSPGANVLTF. Recombination linked TRBV5-8 to TRBJ2-6; no D gene is confidently identified. The germline V gene yields SGHTS for CDR1 and YDEGEE for CDR2. V and J are truncated by 5 bases and 4 bases respectively, leaving an intervening sequence of 7 bases. Inclusive of the bounding cysteine and phenylalanine, the CDR3 is 13 residues long. The retained sequence is limited to the CDR3, 39 bases, with the frame set at the first base.